The 24 T cell receptor beta chains in this list originate from one sample, sequenced in a study of blood T cells in healthy people across ages. A sample-barcoded 5' primer and a J-beta primer mix were used in a second PCR of roughly 6 to 11 cycles. TCRdb re-analysed the 5' RACE reads in MiXCR, keeping a single row per CDR3 protein. The sample yields 1.6 million or so distinct CDR3 sequences, around 36% seen once. Sequenced: blood. These receptors were taken from a woman aged 25 to 39 in good health.

This clonotype was detected many times. The chain employs TRBV10-3 and TRBJ2-1; TRBD2 might be the D (5 bases). The germline CDR1 and CDR2 sequences are ENHRY and SYGVKD. V was pared by 7 bases and J by 0 bases, with 10 bases between. This CDR3 comprises 14 residues. The CDR3 loop reads CAIKEESSYNEQFF. The CDR3 nucleotides are TGTGCCATCAAGGAGGAGAGCTCCTACAATGAGCAGTTCTTC.

This clonotype was seen only a few times. This rearrangement joins TRBV27 to TRBJ1-6; TRBD1 aligns across 7 bases. The germline CDR1 and CDR2 sequences are MNHEY and SMNVEV (reference sequence). Germline trimming cut 6 bases from V and 6 bases from J; bases unmatched to any gene: 2. This CDR3 has 13 residues. The CDR3 reads CASRGTVNSPLHF. As DNA, the CDR3 is TGTGCCAGCAGAGGGACAGTTAATTCACCCCTCCACTTT.

This clonotype appeared a few times. This sequence joins TRBV6-6 and TRBJ2-3; TRBD2 might be the D (7 bases). Germline V gene data show CDR1 as MNHNY and CDR2 as SVGAGI (reference sequence). V lost 5 bases and J 2 bases, leaving 17 bases between the germline ends. The CDR3 runs 16 residues. The DNA for the CDR3 is TGTGCCAGCAGTGGACTAGAGGACAGACACACAGATACGCAGTATTTT. This sequence encodes CASSGLEDRHTDTQYF.

The chain joins TRBV11-2 to TRBJ2-7; D ambiguous. The CDR3 runs 13 residues. V shed 4 bases and J shed 4 bases, with 11 bases lying between them. Germline loops: CDR1 SGHAT, CDR2 FQNNGV. CDR3 sequence reads: CASSSPNRYEQYF. The CDR3 DNA reads as TGTGCCAGCAGCTCCCCGAACCGATACGAGCAGTACTTC.

The chain carries TRBV2 and TRBJ2-3, with D unresolved. The CDR3 length is 14 residues. V dropped 3 bases and J dropped 4 bases, with 11 bases sitting between them. Germline V CDR1 and CDR2: SNHLY, FYNNEI. The CDR3 DNA reads TGTGCCAGCAGTGAGTATGTGACTTCAGATACGCAGTATTTT. This encodes CASSEYVTSDTQYF. Full variable domain (missing parts from reference TRBV2 and TRBJ2-3): EPEVTQTPSHQVTQMGQEVILRCVPISNHLYFYWYRQILGQKVEFLVSFYNNEISEKSEIFDDQFSVERPDGSNFTLKIRSTKLEDSAMYFCASSEYVTSDTQYFGPGTRLTVL.

This chain connects TRBV9 to TRBJ1-2; the match to TRBD1 covers 10 bases. Germline CDR1 reads SGDLS; CDR2 reads YYNGEE. The CDR3 length is 14 residues. With V trimmed by 6 bases and J by 8 bases, 10 bases remained unmatched. CDR3 in DNA: TGTGCCAGCAACTATGGACAGGGGGTTTGGGGCTACACCTTC. This sequence encodes CASNYGQGVWGYTF. Variable domain in full (rest from reference TRBV9 and TRBJ1-2): DSGVTQTPKHLITATGQRVTLRCSPRSGDLSVYWYQQSLDQGLQFLIQYYNGEERAKGNILERFSAQQFPDLHSELNLSSLELGDSALYFCASNYGQGVWGYTFGSGTRLTVV.

This clonotype was picked up many times. The gene calls are TRBV12-3 or TRBV12-4 and TRBJ2-5; D gene ambiguous. This CDR3 has 13 amino acids. V was pared by 6 bases and J by 2 bases, with 10 bases between. The CDR3 bases are TGTGCCAGCAGCTTCGACTCGCAAGAGACCCAGTACTTC. Protein sequence: CASSFDSQETQYF.

This clonotype has only a few counts. V is TRBV9 and J is TRBJ2-1; D may be TRBD1 or TRBD2 (5 bases each). V shed 0 bases and J shed 3 bases, with 13 bases lying between them. Germline V lookup: CDR1 SGDLS, CDR2 YYNGEE. The CDR3 covers 16 residues. In nucleotides, the CDR3 is TGTGCCAGCAGCGTAGACGGGACGGGATTCTACAATGAGCAGTTCTTC. Amino acid sequence: CASSVDGTGFYNEQFF.

The rearrangement uses TRBV7-8 and TRBJ2-5, with 15 bases that match TRBD2. The CDR3 is 19 amino acids. Germline V CDR1 and CDR2: SGHVS, FQNEAQ. Trimming at V came to 5 bases and at J to 7 bases, leaving 17 bases not matched to a gene. DNA for the CDR3: TGTGCCAGCAGCGGAACCGGGACTAGCGGGAGGACCCAATCAGGGACCCAGTACTTC. Translated, it gives CASSGTGTSGRTQSGTQYF.

Worth noting for this clonotype: A read error may account for a junction end that differs from germline. The chain couples TRBV6-5 to TRBJ2-6; no clear D gene. This CDR3 has 15 residues. Germline loops: CDR1 MNHEY, CDR2 SVGAGI. The CDR3: CDSSQTASGANVLTF. The CDR3 bases are TGTGACAGCAGTCAGACCGCCTCTGGGGCCAACGTCCTGACTTTC.

The chain joins TRBV20-1 to TRBJ2-1; 8 positions agree with TRBD2. The junction had 12 bases not matched to a gene; V was cut back by 0 bases and J by 2 bases. The CDR3 consists of 18 residues. CDR1 and CDR2 from the germline V gene are DFQATT and SNEGSKA (reference sequence). CDR3 amino acids: CSARDGSWGAGAYNEQFF. The CDR3 DNA reads TGCAGTGCTAGAGATGGGTCGTGGGGAGCGGGGGCCTACAATGAGCAGTTCTTC.

The rearrangement links TRBV19 to TRBJ1-6; D is perhaps TRBD1 (6 bases). The CDR3 consists of 16 residues. V lost 9 bases, J lost 9 bases, and 24 bases lay in between. Germline loops: CDR1 LNHDA, CDR2 SQIVND (reference sequence). CDR3 protein: CASTPGVRPRGSPLHF. The CDR3 bases are TGTGCCAGCACCCCAGGGGTGAGGCCCCGGGGTTCACCCCTCCACTTT.

This sequence joins TRBV3-1 and TRBJ2-3; TRBD1 matches 8 bases. There are 17 residues in the CDR3. V trimming: 3 bases; J trimming: 0 bases; junction bases outside the gene matches: 8. Looked up from germline, CDR1 is LGHDT and CDR2 is YNNKEL (reference sequence). The DNA for the CDR3 is TGTGCCAGCAGCCACAATGACAGGGGCACTAGCACAGATACGCAGTATTTT. It specifies CASSHNDRGTSTDTQYF.

In this sample, this clonotype turned up a few times. This chain joins TRBV15 and TRBJ1-2; TRBD1 might be the D (6 bases). Germline CDR1 reads LNHNV; CDR2 reads YYDKDF (reference sequence). V lost 0 bases and J 5 bases, leaving 13 bases between the germline ends. This CDR3 comprises 15 residues. The CDR3 sequence: CATSRDYGQIYGYTF. For the CDR3, the DNA is TGTGCCACCAGCAGAGATTACGGACAGATTTATGGCTACACCTTC.

In this sample, this clonotype turned up many times. This chain joins TRBV30 and TRBJ2-6; D remains unclear. Germline CDR1 reads GTSNPN; CDR2 reads SVGIG (reference sequence). The CDR3 is 15 amino acids. V was cut by 2 bases and J by 1 base, with 9 bases left in between. CDR3 residues: CAWSSSSSGANVLTF. CDR3 nucleotides: TGTGCCTGGAGTTCCAGTTCTTCTGGGGCCAACGTCCTGACTTTC. The full variable domain, completed using reference TRBV30 and TRBJ2-6, is SQTIHQWPATLVQPVGSPLSLECTVEGTSNPNLYWYRQAAGRGLQLLFYSVGIGQISSEVPQNLSASRPQDRQFILSSKKLLLSDSGFYLCAWSSSSSGANVLTFGAGSRLTVL.

This clonotype was seen a handful of times. The chain joins TRBV29-1 to TRBJ1-5; D is ambiguous. CDR3 size: 13 residues. The germline V gene has CDR1 SQVTM and CDR2 ANQGSEA. Trimming removed 4 bases at V and 5 bases at J, with 12 bases between. CDR3 in DNA: TGCAGCGTTGGCTCCAGTGTAGATCAGCCCCAGCATTTT. It yields the protein CSVGSSVDQPQHF.

V and J are TRBV2 and TRBJ2-5; possible D gene TRBD2, 7 bases. The length of the CDR3 is 16 residues. Trimming took 4 bases from V and 3 from J, leaving 18 bases between them. Germline CDR1 SNHLY, CDR2 FYNNEI. The CDR3 sequence: CASSVGGGPVEETQYF. The DNA of the CDR3 is TGTGCCAGCAGTGTTGGGGGGGGGCCCGTTGAAGAGACCCAGTACTTC.

V and J are TRBV6-1 and TRBJ2-7; possible D gene TRBD2, 7 bases. In germline, CDR1 is MNHNS, CDR2 SASEGT. The CDR3 has 16 amino acids. The V and J ends lost 3 bases and 2 bases respectively, with 17 bases between them. In DNA, the CDR3 is TGTGCCAGCAGTGAGGGGTCATGGGGGGGGCCCTACGAGCAGTACTTC. It encodes CASSEGSWGGPYEQYF.

The V call is TRBV5-4, the J call TRBJ2-1, with 8 bases lining up with TRBD2. This CDR3 has 19 residues. Unmatched junction bases numbered 12, after V lost 0 bases and J lost 1 base. CDR1 is SGHNT, CDR2 YYREEE, per germline (reference sequence). The CDR3 nucleotides are TGTGCCAGCAGCTTGGCTAGGCTAGCGGGCGCGAAGTCCTACAATGAGCAGTTCTTC. This codes for CASSLARLAGAKSYNEQFF. The variable domain in full, completed from reference TRBV5-4 and TRBJ2-1, reads ETGVTQSPTHLIKTRGQQVTLRCSSQSGHNTVSWYQQALGQGPQFIFQYYREEENGRGNFPPRFSGLQFPNYSSELNVNALELDDSALYLCASSLARLAGAKSYNEQFFGPGTRLTVL.

There are a few counts of this clonotype. CDR3 residues: CASSVASGLPYNEQFF. As DNA, the CDR3 is TGTGCCAGCAGCGTAGCATCAGGACTCCCTTACAATGAGCAGTTCTTC. The chain combines TRBV9 with TRBJ2-1; possibly TRBD2 for D (5 bases). The CDR3 covers 16 residues. Looked up from germline, CDR1 is SGDLS and CDR2 is YYNGEE. Trimming removed 0 bases at V and 4 bases at J, with 14 bases between.

This clonotype has only a few counts. V usage is TRBV20-1 and J usage is TRBJ2-5; TRBD1 aligns across 8 bases. The CDR3 totals 13 residues. With V trimmed by 6 bases and J by 5 bases, 8 bases remained unmatched. Germline CDR1 DFQATT, CDR2 SNEGSKA (reference sequence). The DNA of the CDR3 is TGCAGTGCCAGATCGGGACAGGAGGAGACCCAGTACTTC. Its protein is CSARSGQEETQYF.

The CDR3 nucleotides read TGTGCCAGCAGCTCCATGGTCGGGACTCAATACAATGAGCAGTTCTTC. It yields the protein CASSSMVGTQYNEQFF. The chain has TRBV11-2 and TRBJ2-1, with D perhaps TRBD2 (6 bases). V gave up 4 bases and J gave up 4 bases, with 17 bases separating them. Germline V gene data show CDR1 as SGHAT and CDR2 as FQNNGV. The CDR3 runs to 16 residues.

The chain has TRBV29-1 and TRBJ1-2; weak D call: TRBD1 (5 bases). The V gene's germline CDR1 is SQVTM and CDR2 ANQGSEA. The length of the CDR3 is 13 residues. The ends were cut back, 6 bases at V and 4 bases at J, with 15 bases in the middle. The CDR3 DNA follows: TGCAGCGTGCCCCGGGACGGATTCTATGGCTACACCTTC. It specifies CSVPRDGFYGYTF.

The chain is built from TRBV15 and TRBJ2-5; perhaps TRBD1 as D (5 bases). This CDR3 comprises 12 residues. The germline V gene has CDR1 LNHNV and CDR2 YYDKDF (reference sequence). Trimming took 5 bases from V and 12 from J, leaving 16 bases between them. The CDR3 loop reads CATSSTVYPEYF. CDR3 coding DNA: TGTGCCACCAGCTCGACAGTGTATCCTGAGTACTTC.